This TCR beta chain was sequenced in a study of T cells in Graves' hyperthyroidism and ophthalmopathy. V was trimmed by 5 bases and J by 2 bases, leaving 16 bases between them. The CDR3 has 16 residues. Germline loops: CDR1 LNHDA, CDR2 SQIVND (reference sequence). The source material, RNA transcripts, was used to amplify TCR beta CDR3 regions. Researchers ran a first-round RT-PCR on the TCR CDR3 using the HTBI primer set. TCRdb fed the multiplex PCR reads into MiXCR, producing one record per CDR3 protein. Here the sample spans about 500,000 distinct CDR3 sequences, about an eighth being singletons. The source material was blood. This sequence joins TRBV19 and TRBJ1-5; no clear D. The sequence was obtained from a woman aged 18-30 years with Graves' hyperthyroidism. The chain's CDR3 is CASSRLGDMGNQPQHF. The CDR3 DNA reads TGTGCCAGTAGTCGCCTTGGGGATATGGGCAATCAGCCCCAGCATTTT.